The 25 T cell receptor beta chains below come from one sample, sequenced in a study of cytomegalovirus exposure and HLA in healthy donors listed by TCRdb under 2017. The library relied on the immunoSEQ multiplex PCR assay. This immuneACCESS table, as held by TCRdb, lists in-frame sequences with V and J called but not all clones. Of the missing ones, under half trace to an unresolved V gene in checked studies; the others have no known cause. The sample table contains roughly 150,000 clones; only one count was recorded for approximately 84% of them. The top ten clonotypes cover 25% to 30% of the sample. Material for sequencing was PBMCs. All receptors come from a man younger than 40 in good health and CMV-seropositive.

The chain links TRBV5-1 to TRBJ2-5; a weak D match, TRBD2 (6 bases). In germline, CDR1 is SGHRS, CDR2 YFSETQ. V lost 0 bases and J lost 5, with 14 bases in between. This CDR3 has 15 residues. This CDR3 reads CASSLGTNPAETQYF. CDR3 nucleotide sequence: TGCGCCAGCAGCTTGGGGACTAACCCTGCGGAGACCCAGTACTTC.

CDR3 coding DNA: TGTGCCACCTCTAGCGGGATTTCCTACGAGCAGTACTTC. It yields the protein CATSSGISYEQYF. The genes are TRBV27 and TRBJ2-7; TRBD2 agrees at 9 bases. The CDR3 loop spans 13 amino acids. J gave up 1 base and V 10 bases, and 5 bases lay outside the gene matches. Germline CDR1 reads MNHEY; CDR2 reads SMNVEV (reference sequence).

V gene TRBV4-2 combines with J gene TRBJ2-7; D is perhaps TRBD2 (6 bases). The CDR3 consists of 15 residues. Trimming pared 2 bases from V and 0 bases from J, leaving 11 bases between. In germline, CDR1 is LGHNA, CDR2 YNFKEQ. CDR3 nucleotides: TGTGCCAGCAGCCAACCGGGACTCACCTCCTACGAGCAGTACTTC. The encoded protein is CASSQPGLTSYEQYF.

V gene TRBV4-1 combines with J gene TRBJ2-3, with 7 bases that match TRBD2. The V segment lost 0 bases and the J segment 0 bases; nucleotides outside the gene matches: 3. The CDR3 extends over 16 amino acids. From germline, CDR1 is MGHRA and CDR2 YSYEKL. The CDR3 bases are TGCGCCAGCAGCCAAGACGCAGCGGGGAGCACAGATACGCAGTATTTT. It specifies CASSQDAAGSTDTQYF.

This clone was counted once. The chain links TRBV5-1 to TRBJ1-6, with 8 bases fitting TRBD1. This CDR3 is built from 16 residues. V was pared by 0 bases and J by 7 bases, with 6 bases of the junction left unmatched. The germline CDR1 and CDR2 sequences are SGHRS and YFSETQ. DNA for the CDR3: TGCGCCAGCAGCTTGGGTGGGACAGGTGGAAATTCACCCCTCCACTTT. Its protein is CASSLGGTGGNSPLHF.

This clone was counted only a few times. The V gene is TRBV30, the J gene TRBJ1-1; D unclear. Trimming removed 7 bases at V and 2 bases at J, with 14 bases between. The length of the CDR3 is 13 residues. Germline V CDR1 and CDR2: GTSNPN, SVGIG (reference sequence). CDR3 sequence: CASARQVNTEAFF. CDR3 DNA: TGTGCCTCCGCGCGCCAGGTCAACACTGAAGCTTTCTTT.

This sequence joins TRBV29-1 and TRBJ2-7, with a possible D match to TRBD1 (6 bases). The CDR3 contains 12 residues. Trimming removed 7 bases from V and 5 bases from J, with 15 bases in between. The germline CDR1 and CDR2 sequences are SQVTM and ANQGSEA. DNA of the CDR3: TGCAGCGCACTGCAACAGGGAGACGAGCAGTACTTC. Encoded protein: CSALQQGDEQYF.

The rearrangement links TRBV5-6 to TRBJ1-1, with D perhaps matching TRBD1 (5 bases). The germline CDR1 and CDR2 sequences are SGHDT and YYEEEE. V was shortened by 3 bases and J by 5 bases, with 14 bases between the two germline ends. The CDR3 sequence is 14 residues long. CDR3 sequence: CASSSLRGGTEAFF. Written as DNA, the CDR3 is TGTGCCAGCAGCTCCCTTCGGGGGGGGACTGAAGCTTTCTTT. The full variable domain, rest sourced from reference TRBV5-6 and TRBJ1-1, is DAGVTQSPTHLIKTRGQQVTLRCSPKSGHDTVSWYQQALGQGPQFIFQYYEEEERQRGNFPDRFSGHQFPNYSSELNVNALLLGDSALYLCASSSLRGGTEAFFGQGTRLTVV.

The chain combines TRBV11-2 with TRBJ2-1, with 9 positions matching TRBD2. Germline trimming cut 5 bases from V and 4 bases from J; bases unmatched to any gene: 9. The CDR3 runs to 16 residues. The germline CDR1 and CDR2 sequences are SGHAT and FQNNGV. This CDR3 is CASSLGGAGGYNEQFF. The CDR3, as DNA: TGTGCCAGCAGCCTAGGAGGGGCGGGAGGGTACAATGAGCAGTTCTTC.

The chain joins TRBV18 to TRBJ2-7, with D possibly being TRBD2 (7 bases). The CDR3 is 15 residues long. Between the trimmed V and J ends, which lost 2 bases and 3 bases, there was a span of 14 bases. Germline V gene sequence: CDR1 KGHSH, CDR2 LQKENI. The chain's CDR3 is CASSPRGGGDYEQYF. In nucleotides, the CDR3 is TGTGCCAGCTCACCAAGGGGCGGGGGCGACTACGAGCAGTACTTC.

V and J are TRBV11-2 and TRBJ1-4; 7 nucleotides align to TRBD1. The V gene end was trimmed by 5 bases and the J gene end by 6 bases; junction bases not matched to a gene: 9. Looked up from germline, CDR1 is SGHAT and CDR2 is FQNNGV. The CDR3 contains 15 residues. The chain's CDR3 is CASSRAGTEYEKLFF. The CDR3 DNA reads TGTGCCAGCAGCCGCGCCGGGACAGAATATGAAAAACTGTTTTTT.

This sequence joins TRBV6-6 and TRBJ1-6; 9 bases are shared with TRBD1. V was clipped by 7 bases and J by 6 bases; unmatched bases: 4. Germline values: CDR1 MNHNY, CDR2 SVGAGI (reference sequence). The CDR3 sequence is 14 residues long. CDR3 DNA: TGTGCCAGCACCCTGGGACAGGGTAATTCACCCCTCCACTTT. Translation gives CASTLGQGNSPLHF.

The chain carries TRBV9 and TRBJ2-1; 11 bases line up with TRBD2. V lost 3 bases and J lost 7; bases outside the gene matches: 6. The CDR3 is 15 amino acids. Per germline, CDR1 SGDLS and CDR2 YYNGEE. The CDR3, as DNA: TGTGCCAGCAGCGCTACTAGCGGGGGAGGGAATGAGCAGTTCTTC. As protein: CASSATSGGGNEQFF.

The count of this clone is one. This rearrangement joins TRBV5-6 to TRBJ2-2; a possible D gene is TRBD1 (6 bases). The germline V gene has CDR1 SGHDT and CDR2 YYEEEE. V was trimmed by 0 bases and J by 5 bases, leaving 11 bases between them. The CDR3 loop spans 15 amino acids. The CDR3 sequence: CASSLEGVRTGELFF. The CDR3 bases are TGTGCCAGCAGCTTGGAGGGGGTCCGTACCGGGGAGCTGTTTTTT.

J is TRBJ2-7 and V is TRBV5-1; D call uncertain. Trimming left V 4 bases short and J 3 bases short, with 14 bases between. In germline, CDR1 is SGHRS, CDR2 YFSETQ. This CDR3 region has 14 residues. Here the CDR3 DNA reads TGCGCCAGCAGCCTCGCGACTCAAAGCTACGAGCAGTACTTC. Its translation is CASSLATQSYEQYF. The full variable domain, with the rest looked up from reference TRBV5-1 and TRBJ2-7, is KAGVTQTPRYLIKTRGQQVTLSCSPISGHRSVSWYQQTPGQGLQFLFEYFSETQRNKGNFPGRFSGRQFSNSRSEMNVSTLELGDSALYLCASSLATQSYEQYFGPGTRLTVT.

This chain links TRBV4-1 with TRBJ2-3; perhaps TRBD2 as D (6 bases). In germline, CDR1 is MGHRA, CDR2 YSYEKL. This CDR3 is 14 amino acids long. V was clipped by 1 base and J by 4 bases, with 9 bases between them. The CDR3 loop reads CASSQAGGADTQYF. The DNA of the CDR3 is TGCGCCAGCAGCCAAGCCGGAGGGGCAGATACGCAGTATTTT.

V usage is TRBV2 and J usage is TRBJ2-7, with TRBD1 as a possible D gene (6 bases). The length of the CDR3 is 13 residues. Trimming pared 5 bases from V and 2 bases from J, leaving 10 bases between. Germline V gene sequence: CDR1 SNHLY, CDR2 FYNNEI. CDR3 protein: CASSYDRTYEQYF. CDR3 DNA: TGTGCCAGCAGTTATGACAGGACCTACGAGCAGTACTTC.

The rearrangement uses TRBV14 and TRBJ2-1; 9 bases line up with TRBD1. Germline CDR1 is SGHDN and CDR2 is FVKESK. Unmatched junction bases numbered 5, after V lost 6 bases and J lost 2 bases. This CDR3 has 15 residues. DNA for the CDR3: TGTGCCAGCAGATCCACAGGGGGCGCCTACAATGAGCAGTTCTTC. Its protein product is CASRSTGGAYNEQFF. Supplemented by reference TRBV14 and TRBJ2-1, the full variable domain reads EAGVTQFPSHSVIEKGQTVTLRCDPISGHDNLYWYRRVMGKEIKFLLHFVKESKQDESGMPNNRFLAERTGGTYSTLKVQPAELEDSGVYFCASRSTGGAYNEQFFGPGTRLTVL.

The chain uses TRBV18 and TRBJ2-1; perhaps TRBD2 as D (7 bases). Trimming took off 1 base at V and 9 bases at J, with 16 bases between the two ends. From germline, CDR1 is KGHSH and CDR2 LQKENI. This CDR3 comprises 15 residues. This CDR3 reads CASSPRVREGGEQFF. For the CDR3, the DNA is TGTGCCAGCTCACCACGAGTCAGGGAGGGGGGTGAGCAGTTCTTC.

V and J are TRBV10-1 and TRBJ2-7, with TRBD1 identical over 9 bases. The CDR3 contains 15 residues. After removal of 3 bases from V and 1 base from J, the junction contained 4 bases not matched to a gene. Looked up from germline, CDR1 is WNHNN and CDR2 is SYGVQD (reference sequence). The CDR3 is CASSDPGTGSYEQYF. The CDR3 DNA reads TGCGCCAGCAGTGATCCCGGGACAGGGTCCTACGAGCAGTACTTC.

This clone was detected a few times. V gene TRBV5-6 combines with J gene TRBJ1-2; 8 nucleotides agree with TRBD1. Losses at the gene ends were 3 bases for V and 6 bases for J; bases not matched to a gene: 10. The V gene's germline CDR1 is SGHDT and CDR2 YYEEEE. This CDR3 contains 15 residues. Here the CDR3 DNA reads TGTGCCAGCAGCTCCGGAATTACAGGGGGTAATGGCTACACCTTC. Translating it yields CASSSGITGGNGYTF.

V gene TRBV5-1 combines with J gene TRBJ2-5; D ambiguous. V lost 0 bases to trimming and J lost 4 bases, with 4 bases between them. This CDR3 contains 12 residues. Germline-derived CDR1 and CDR2 are SGHRS and YFSETQ. CDR3 sequence: CASSLAGETQYF. Written as DNA, the CDR3 is TGCGCCAGCAGCTTGGCGGGAGAGACCCAGTACTTC.

The chain employs TRBV18 and TRBJ2-2; maybe TRBD2 (5 bases). With 5 bases removed from V and 4 bases from J, the gap between germline ends came to 8 bases. The germline V gene has CDR1 KGHSH and CDR2 LQKENI. This CDR3 comprises 13 residues. The CDR3 loop is CASSSSGTGELFF. The CDR3 region has the DNA TGTGCCAGCTCATCCAGCGGCACCGGGGAGCTGTTTTTT.

This clone appeared a few times. This chain links TRBV10-1 with TRBJ2-7; 10 bases are a match to TRBD1. Germline V gene sequence: CDR1 WNHNN, CDR2 SYGVQD (reference sequence). The CDR3 totals 19 residues. The V and J ends lost 10 bases and 3 bases, in that order; junction bases with no gene match: 24. The CDR3 sequence: CAIKPRRGQGRIGVYEQYF. For the CDR3, the DNA is TGCGCCATTAAGCCCCGTAGGGGACAGGGGAGGATTGGAGTCTACGAGCAGTACTTC.

The chain links TRBV6-5 to TRBJ2-1, with 7 nucleotides matching TRBD2. CDR3 length equals 14 residues. Germline CDR1 MNHEY, CDR2 SVGAGI. The ends lost 10 bases at V and 6 bases at J; junction bases unmatched: 12. The CDR3 nucleotides read TGTGCCATTGGGCGGGGGATCTCCGGCAATGAGCAGTTCTTC. It translates to CAIGRGISGNEQFF.